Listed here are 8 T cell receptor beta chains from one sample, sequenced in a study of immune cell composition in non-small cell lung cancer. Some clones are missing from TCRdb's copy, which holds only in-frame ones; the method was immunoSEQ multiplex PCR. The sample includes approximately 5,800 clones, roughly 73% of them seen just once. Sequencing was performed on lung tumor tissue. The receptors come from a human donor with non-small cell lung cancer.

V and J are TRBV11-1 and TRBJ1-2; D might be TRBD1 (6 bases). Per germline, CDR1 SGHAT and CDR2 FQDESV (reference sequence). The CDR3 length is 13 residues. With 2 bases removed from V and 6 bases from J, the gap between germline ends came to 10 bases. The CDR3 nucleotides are TGTGCCAGCAGCTTAATTGCAGGGGATGGCTACACCTTC. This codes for CASSLIAGDGYTF.

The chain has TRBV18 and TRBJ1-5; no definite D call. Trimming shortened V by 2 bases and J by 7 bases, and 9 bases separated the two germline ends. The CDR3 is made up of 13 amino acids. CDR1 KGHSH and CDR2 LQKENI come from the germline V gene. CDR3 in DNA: TGTGCCAGCTCACCAACTGCCGAGCAGCCCCAGCATTTT. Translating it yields CASSPTAEQPQHF. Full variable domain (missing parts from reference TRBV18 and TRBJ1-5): NAGVMQNPRHLVRRRGQEARLRCSPMKGHSHVYWYRQLPEEGLKFMVYLQKENIIDESGMPKERFSAEFPKEGPSILRIQQVVRGDSAAYFCASSPTAEQPQHFGDGTRLSIL.

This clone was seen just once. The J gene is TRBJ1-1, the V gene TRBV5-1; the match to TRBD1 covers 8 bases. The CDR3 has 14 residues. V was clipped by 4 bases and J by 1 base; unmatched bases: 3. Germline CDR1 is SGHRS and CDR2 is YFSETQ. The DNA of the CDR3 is TGCGCCAGCAGCCCCGGGACAGGGAACACTGAAGCTTTCTTT. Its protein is CASSPGTGNTEAFF.

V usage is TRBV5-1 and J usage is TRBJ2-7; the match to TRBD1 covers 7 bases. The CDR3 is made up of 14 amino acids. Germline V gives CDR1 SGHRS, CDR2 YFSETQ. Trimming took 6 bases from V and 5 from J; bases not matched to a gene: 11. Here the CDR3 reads CASNPDRVFNEQYF. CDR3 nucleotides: TGCGCCAGCAACCCAGACAGGGTTTTCAACGAGCAGTACTTC.

The CDR3 DNA follows: TGCAGCGTTGAAGGTGTAGCGGGGGGCAGGTATGAGCAGTTCTTC. This encodes CSVEGVAGGRYEQFF. This chain connects TRBV29-1 to TRBJ2-1; the match to TRBD2 covers 10 bases. From germline, CDR1 is SQVTM and CDR2 ANQGSEA. The CDR3 extends over 15 amino acids. Trimming removed 1 base from V and 8 bases from J; junction bases left unmatched: 8.

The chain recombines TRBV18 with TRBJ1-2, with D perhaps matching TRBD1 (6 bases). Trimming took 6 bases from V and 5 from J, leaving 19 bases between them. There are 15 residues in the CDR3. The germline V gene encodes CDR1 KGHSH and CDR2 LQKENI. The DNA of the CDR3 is TGTGCCAGCTCGCCAAACTATCCGGACAGATATGGCTACACCTTC. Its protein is CASSPNYPDRYGYTF.

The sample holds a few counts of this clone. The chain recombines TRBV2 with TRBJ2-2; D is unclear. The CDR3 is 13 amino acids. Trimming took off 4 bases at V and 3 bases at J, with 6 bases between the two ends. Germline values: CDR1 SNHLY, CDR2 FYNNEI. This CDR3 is CASSGEYTGELFF. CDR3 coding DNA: TGTGCCAGCAGTGGCGAGTACACCGGGGAGCTGTTTTTT.

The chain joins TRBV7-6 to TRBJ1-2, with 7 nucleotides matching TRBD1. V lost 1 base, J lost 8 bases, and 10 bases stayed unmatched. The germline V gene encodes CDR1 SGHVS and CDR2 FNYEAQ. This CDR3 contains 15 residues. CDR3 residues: CASSLDAGQLGGYTF. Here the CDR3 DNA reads TGTGCCAGCAGCTTAGACGCGGGACAGCTCGGGGGCTACACCTTC.